These 13 T cell receptor beta chains share one sample of origin, sequenced in a study of tumor and adjacent non-tumor tissue in lung cancer. A modified ARM-PCR protocol with three rounds of nested PCR amplified TCRbeta. TCRdb independently ran MiXCR on the multiplex PCR reads; one entry per CDR3 protein. Of more than 85,000 distinct CDR3 sequences listed, around 57% are singletons. The template was RNA from unsorted bulk tissue. Distant lung tissue was collected more than 3 cm away from the tumor edge. What was sequenced was distant non-tumor lung tissue. The receptors were sampled from a man between 60 and 75 years old with non-small cell lung cancer.

This clonotype was seen at least ten times. The J gene is TRBJ1-3, the V gene TRBV11-2; D gene ambiguous. CDR3 size: 14 residues. V lost 3 bases to trimming and J lost 0 bases, with 6 bases between them. CDR1 is SGHAT and CDR2 is FQNNGV in the germline V gene. Here the CDR3 reads CASSFRISGNTIYF. Here the CDR3 DNA reads TGTGCCAGCAGCTTTCGGATCTCTGGAAACACCATATATTTT.

Notes on this clonotype: A much more abundant neighbour one base away suggests this may be a read error. This is likely a read error, given that the CDR3 carries no conserved phenylalanine or tryptophan at its end. The chain has TRBV11-1 and TRBJ1-1, with TRBD1 matching 8 bases. CDR1 is SGHAT, CDR2 FQDESV, per germline (reference sequence). This CDR3 contains 11 residues. The CDR3 DNA is TGTACCAGCAGCACCAGGGGGCTTGCTTTCCTT. It translates to CTSSTRGLAFL.

With respect to this clonotype: Here the CDR3 omits its conserved ending phenylalanine or tryptophan, so a read error is the likely source. The chain has TRBV6-2 or TRBV6-3 and TRBJ1-5; D unclear. The CDR3 length is 17 residues. Germline assignment: CDR1 MNHEY and CDR2 SVGEGT. V lost 4 bases and J 4 bases, leaving 20 bases between the germline ends. This CDR3 reads CASSFGRGSSANQPQHS. Here the CDR3 DNA reads TGTGCCAGCAGTTTTGGGCGCGGGTCAAGCGCTAATCAGCCCCAGCATTCT.

As to this clonotype: At one of its ends the junction is not consistent with the germline gene, which may arise from a read error. The rearrangement links TRBV5-4 to TRBJ2-3; no firm D call. The CDR3 totals 15 residues. Per the germline V gene, CDR1 is SGHNT and CDR2 is YYREEE (reference sequence). For the CDR3, the DNA is TGTGTCAGCTGCTCCGGCCCCTCCGGCGCAGATACGCAGTATTTT. It translates to CVSCSGPSGADTQYF.

As for this clonotype: A read error may account for a junction end that differs from germline. The chain couples TRBV29-1 to TRBJ1-2; TRBD1 matches at 9 bases. The germline V gene has CDR1 SQVTM and CDR2 ANQGSEA. The CDR3 is 13 residues long. This CDR3 reads CCVATGTGSGYTF. CDR3 nucleotides: TGCTGCGTTGCTACCGGGACAGGGAGCGGCTACACCTTC.

This clonotype was observed a handful of times. This sequence joins TRBV5-1 and TRBJ1-3, with D possibly TRBD1 on 5 matching bases. Germline V gene lookup returns CDR1 SGHRS and CDR2 YFSETQ. There are 15 residues in the CDR3. The V gene lost 1 base and the J gene lost 1 base, with 9 bases spanning the gap. CDR3 protein: CASSLSGESGNTIYF. Written as DNA, the CDR3 is TGCGCCAGCAGCTTGTCGGGGGAGTCTGGAAACACCATATATTTT.

In regard to this clonotype: One end of the junction is discordant with germline, which a read error may explain. This chain uses TRBV6-1 with TRBJ2-7; maybe TRBD2 (5 bases). The germline gives CDR1 MNHNS, CDR2 SASEGT. CDR3 size: 15 residues. The CDR3 DNA sequence: TGTACCAGCAATATGTCACGACGGGGTCCCTACGAGCAGTACTTC. Translated, it gives CTSNMSRRGPYEQYF.

Concerning this clonotype: Just one base apart from a much larger clone, this may be a read error. No conserved phenylalanine or tryptophan ends this CDR3, so it is likely a read error. This sequence joins TRBV28 and TRBJ1-5; TRBD1 is a possible D gene (5 bases). Germline lookup yields CDR1 MDHEN and CDR2 SYDVKM. The ends were cut back, 6 bases at V and 0 bases at J, with 12 bases in the middle. The CDR3 is 15 residues long. CDR3 bases: TGTGCCAGCAGCCGACAGATCAGTAGCAATCAGCCCCAGCATTCT. Protein product: CASSRQISSNQPQHS.

A few counts support this clonotype. The rearrangement uses TRBV20-1 and TRBJ1-5, with 9 bases aligning to TRBD1. This CDR3 region has 15 residues. J gave up 3 bases and V 3 bases, and 6 bases lay outside the gene matches. Germline CDR1 DFQATT, CDR2 SNEGSKA (reference sequence). CDR3 nucleotides: TGCAGTGCTAGCCCGACAGGGGGAATCAATCAGCCCCAGCATTTT. Amino acid sequence: CSASPTGGINQPQHF.

Regarding this clonotype: Likely a read error: the CDR3 ends without its conserved phenylalanine or tryptophan. V usage is TRBV29-1 and J usage is TRBJ2-1; no reliable D call. This CDR3 spans 15 amino acids. Germline V gives CDR1 SQVTM, CDR2 ANQGSEA. The CDR3 is CSVEGKHSSYNGQFL. The CDR3 DNA sequence: TGCAGCGTTGAAGGCAAACACAGCTCCTACAATGGGCAGTTCTTA.

This chain joins TRBV11-3 and TRBJ2-1; D unclear. The CDR3 contains 12 residues. CDR1 is SGHNT, CDR2 YENEEA, per germline. Trimming took off 2 bases at V and 8 bases at J, with 7 bases between the two ends. The CDR3 loop reads CASSLQNYEQFF. As DNA, the CDR3 is TGTGCCAGCAGCTTACAGAACTATGAGCAGTTCTTC.

A remark on this clonotype: The germline gene is not matched at one end of the junction; a read error may be the cause. The chain is built from TRBV14 and TRBJ2-1; D possibly corresponds to TRBD1 (5 bases). CDR3 size: 13 residues. Germline V gene sequence: CDR1 SGHDN, CDR2 FVKESK. CDR3 sequence: CASSQGHSNEQFF. CDR3 in DNA: TGTGCCAGTAGCCAAGGACACTCCAATGAGCAGTTCTTC.

Points on this clonotype: At one end the junction does not follow the germline gene, possibly because of a read error. V is TRBV6-6 and J is TRBJ2-1; D unresolved. The germline V gene has CDR1 MNHNY and CDR2 SVGAGI (reference sequence). The CDR3 is 17 amino acids. This CDR3 is CASSYPQLGSSYDEQFF. Written as DNA, the CDR3 is TGTGCCAGCAGTTACCCACAACTGGGATCCTCCTACGATGAGCAGTTCTTC.